What follows are 22 T cell receptor beta chains derived from one specimen sequenced in a study of cytomegalovirus exposure and HLA in healthy donors. Primers included in the PCR were 60 Vbeta and 13 Jbeta primers. Profiled with immunoSEQ multiplex PCR; TCRdb holds only in-frame clones, not every one. Among about 130,000 clones listed, around 73% were seen once. Sample: PBMCs. The receptors here all came from a man aged 60 to 75 in good health and CMV-seropositive.

A single count supports this clone. The chain is built from TRBV5-1 and TRBJ2-1; tentative D call: TRBD2 (6 bases). Looked up from germline, CDR1 is SGHRS and CDR2 is YFSETQ. Trimming stripped 2 bases from V and 6 bases from J, with 18 bases between. This CDR3 comprises 16 residues. The CDR3 region has the DNA TGCGCCAGCAGCTTTACGGGGGTCGTATATGGCAATGAGCAGTTCTTC. Encoded protein: CASSFTGVVYGNEQFF.

The V and J genes are TRBV5-1 and TRBJ2-1; 11 nucleotides align to TRBD2. CDR3 length equals 14 residues. Germline values: CDR1 SGHRS, CDR2 YFSETQ. V trimming: 5 bases; J trimming: 6 bases; junction bases outside the gene matches: 4. The chain's CDR3 is CASSITSGGNEQFF. CDR3 DNA sequence: TGCGCCAGCAGTATCACTAGCGGGGGCAATGAGCAGTTCTTC.

In DNA form, the CDR3 reads TGCGCCAGCAGCCAGGGTCCCAGGGGGGCGTCTGGGGCCAACGTCCTGACTTTC. It encodes CASSQGPRGASGANVLTF. The V call is TRBV4-1, the J call TRBJ2-6, with a possible D match to TRBD1 (7 bases). V was shortened by 3 bases and J by 1 base, with 16 bases between the two germline ends. Per the germline V gene, CDR1 is MGHRA and CDR2 is YSYEKL. The CDR3 is 18 residues long.

This chain connects TRBV5-1 to TRBJ1-1; no clear D gene. Looked up from germline, CDR1 is SGHRS and CDR2 is YFSETQ. V lost 7 bases to trimming and J lost 5 bases, with 18 bases between them. The CDR3 has 14 amino acids. For the CDR3, the DNA is TGCGCCAGCGGATTTATGCAAGCGGGGACTGAAGCTTTCTTT. Protein sequence: CASGFMQAGTEAFF.

This chain uses TRBV7-3 with TRBJ2-7, with a tentative D call TRBD2 (6 bases). V was trimmed by 4 bases and J by 12 bases, leaving 22 bases between them. This CDR3 comprises 14 residues. CDR1 and CDR2 (germline): SGHTA, FQGTGA. The chain's CDR3 is CASSSPGKYRGRYF. The CDR3 DNA is TGTGCCAGCAGCTCCCCCGGGAAGTATCGGGGGAGGTACTTC.

This clone was seen a handful of times. The V gene is TRBV6-1, the J gene TRBJ1-2; maybe TRBD1 (6 bases). CDR3 length: 13 amino acids. V was clipped by 7 bases and J by 7 bases, with 16 bases between them. CDR1 is MNHNS, CDR2 SASEGT, per germline. The CDR3 coding sequence is TGTGCCAGCATGCGAGGGGGTGTCAGTGGCTACACCTTC. Translated, it gives CASMRGGVSGYTF.

The rearrangement uses TRBV25-1 and TRBJ1-1, with D unresolved. Germline CDR1 reads MGHDK; CDR2 reads SYGVNS. V lost 6 bases and J lost 4, with 12 bases in between. The CDR3 is 13 residues long. In DNA, the CDR3 is TGTGCCAGCAGGGACTATAAGGGCACTGAAGCTTTCTTT. Its translation is CASRDYKGTEAFF.

CDR3 sequence (DNA): TGCGCCAGCAGCTTGGGACAGGGGAGCACCGGGGAGCTGTTTTTT. The encoded protein is CASSLGQGSTGELFF. The chain couples TRBV5-1 to TRBJ2-2; 8 positions agree with TRBD1. Germline loops: CDR1 SGHRS, CDR2 YFSETQ. The CDR3 is 15 amino acids. With 0 bases clipped from V and 4 bases from J, the junction kept 2 bases outside the gene matches.

The chain links TRBV7-8 to TRBJ1-2; D gene unclear. Germline V gene lookup returns CDR1 SGHVS and CDR2 FQNEAQ. V lost 5 bases and J lost 4, with 11 bases in between. CDR3 length: 13 residues. CDR3 protein: CASSPSNGYGYTF. CDR3 nucleotide sequence: TGTGCCAGCAGCCCGAGCAATGGCTATGGCTACACCTTC.

The chain carries TRBV5-8 and TRBJ1-4; tentatively, D is TRBD1 (6 bases). The CDR3 contains 15 residues. The V and J ends lost 4 bases and 7 bases respectively, with 17 bases between them. Germline V gives CDR1 SGHTS, CDR2 YDEGEE. The CDR3 DNA reads TGTGCCAGCAGCCCCGGCGGGGGCGTCGGTGAAAAACTGTTTTTT. This sequence encodes CASSPGGGVGEKLFF. The entire variable domain, with the rest obtained from reference TRBV5-8 and TRBJ1-4, is as follows: EAGVTQSPTHLIKTRGQQATLRCSPISGHTSVYWYQQALGLGLQFLLWYDEGEERNRGNFPPRFSGRQFPNYSSELNVNALELEDSALYLCASSPGGGVGEKLFFGSGTQLSVL.

V is TRBV2 and J is TRBJ1-1; D ambiguous. The CDR3 loop spans 13 amino acids. Trimming shortened V by 6 bases and J by 13 bases, and 21 bases separated the two germline ends. Germline V gene lookup returns CDR1 SNHLY and CDR2 FYNNEI. The CDR3 bases are TGTGCCAGCAGCCCCCAACCGCTTCGGGGTTGTTTCTTT. It encodes CASSPQPLRGCFF.

On this clone: Other DNA sequences in the sample encode the same CDR3. The J gene is TRBJ2-2, the V gene TRBV7-4, with 11 bases matching TRBD1. This CDR3 comprises 15 residues. V was pared by 2 bases and J by 6 bases, with 2 bases of the junction left unmatched. Per germline, CDR1 SGHVT and CDR2 SQSDAQ. For the CDR3, the DNA is TGTGCCAGCAGCTTAAGGGACAGGGGGGCCGGGGAGCTGTTTTTT. Its translation is CASSLRDRGAGELFF.

V gene TRBV7-2 combines with J gene TRBJ2-2, with D uncertain. CDR3 length equals 14 residues. Germline lookup yields CDR1 SGHTA and CDR2 FQGNSA. V was trimmed by 2 bases and J by 7 bases, leaving 11 bases between them. The CDR3 DNA reads TGTGCCAGCAGCTTATTTTCACTTGGCGGGGAGCTGTTTTTT. Translated, it gives CASSLFSLGGELFF.

The chain recombines TRBV18 with TRBJ2-6, with no clear D. The CDR3 is made up of 15 amino acids. Germline CDR1 is KGHSH and CDR2 is LQKENI. V gave up 3 bases and J gave up 2 bases, with 8 bases separating them. CDR3 in amino acids: CASSPLLTGANVLTF. In DNA, the CDR3 is TGTGCCAGCTCACCCCTACTGACTGGGGCCAACGTCCTGACTTTC.

This clone was seen a single time. The chain employs TRBV10-3 and TRBJ2-7; possible D gene TRBD2, 5 bases. The CDR3 is 14 residues long. Trimming shortened V by 3 bases and J by 0 bases, and 9 bases separated the two germline ends. Germline-derived CDR1 and CDR2 are ENHRY and SYGVKD. CDR3 loop: CAISDSADSYEQYF. CDR3 sequence (DNA): TGTGCCATCAGTGATAGCGCCGACTCCTACGAGCAGTACTTC.

The chain uses TRBV6-5 and TRBJ1-1; D perhaps matches TRBD1 (5 bases). Germline V gene data show CDR1 as MNHEY and CDR2 as SVGAGI. Trimming took off 2 bases at V and 5 bases at J, with 12 bases between the two ends. This CDR3 has 14 amino acids. In nucleotides, the CDR3 is TGTGCCAGCAGTTACGGTGGGGGAGGGACTGAAGCTTTCTTT. Protein: CASSYGGGGTEAFF.

This sequence joins TRBV19 and TRBJ1-1, with 7 nucleotides matching TRBD1. This CDR3 is 16 amino acids long. The germline gives CDR1 LNHDA, CDR2 SQIVND (reference sequence). J was trimmed by 2 bases and V by 1 base; bases with no gene match: 7. The CDR3 DNA reads TGTGCCAGTAGTATAGTGGACAGGCGCCCTAACACTGAAGCTTTCTTT. It codes for CASSIVDRRPNTEAFF.

This chain connects TRBV27 to TRBJ2-5, with D possibly TRBD2 on 5 matching bases. The V and J ends lost 1 base and 3 bases respectively, with 6 bases between them. This CDR3 contains 13 residues. The V gene's germline CDR1 is MNHEY and CDR2 SMNVEV (reference sequence). The CDR3 is CASSLLGEETQYF. CDR3 coding DNA: TGTGCCAGCAGTTTATTGGGAGAAGAGACCCAGTACTTC.

V gene TRBV10-1 combines with J gene TRBJ2-7, with 9 bases matching TRBD1. The CDR3 covers 14 residues. V trimming: 2 bases; J trimming: 9 bases; junction bases outside the gene matches: 8. Germline assignment: CDR1 WNHNN and CDR2 SYGVQD (reference sequence). The CDR3 spells CASSEPGDRVGQYF. The CDR3 DNA reads TGCGCCAGCAGTGAGCCAGGGGACAGGGTCGGGCAGTACTTC.

This clone came up a few times. The chain carries TRBV9 and TRBJ2-3, with 10 bases that match TRBD1. CDR3 length equals 15 residues. Germline CDR1 is SGDLS and CDR2 is YYNGEE. Unmatched junction bases numbered 3, after V lost 2 bases and J lost 3 bases. The DNA of the CDR3 is TGTGCCAGCAGCGTTGACAGGGGGCTGACAGATACGCAGTATTTT. Its protein product is CASSVDRGLTDTQYF.

This chain joins TRBV7-9 and TRBJ1-4, with 10 bases fitting TRBD1. The CDR3 runs to 19 residues. Per the germline V gene, CDR1 is SEHNR and CDR2 is FQNEAQ (reference sequence). With 8 bases clipped from V and 2 bases from J, the junction kept 17 bases outside the gene matches. The CDR3 region has the DNA TGTGCCAGCGGACTATTCGGAGGGGGACAGGGGATCACTAATGAAAAACTGTTTTTT. Translated: CASGLFGGGQGITNEKLFF. Full variable domain (rest looked up from reference TRBV7-9 and TRBJ1-4): DTGVSQNPRHKITKRGQNVTFRCDPISEHNRLYWYRQTLGQGPEFLTYFQNEAQLEKSRLLSDRFSAERPKGSFSTLEIQRTEQGDSAMYLCASGLFGGGQGITNEKLFFGSGTQLSVL.

The chain joins TRBV5-1 to TRBJ2-3; a possible D gene is TRBD1 (5 bases). This CDR3 spans 16 amino acids. Germline CDR1 SGHRS, CDR2 YFSETQ. V was shortened by 3 bases and J by 4 bases, with 18 bases between the two germline ends. The DNA of the CDR3 is TGCGCCAGCAGCTCGTTATGGGCTGGGGCTCCAGATACGCAGTATTTT. Amino acids: CASSSLWAGAPDTQYF.